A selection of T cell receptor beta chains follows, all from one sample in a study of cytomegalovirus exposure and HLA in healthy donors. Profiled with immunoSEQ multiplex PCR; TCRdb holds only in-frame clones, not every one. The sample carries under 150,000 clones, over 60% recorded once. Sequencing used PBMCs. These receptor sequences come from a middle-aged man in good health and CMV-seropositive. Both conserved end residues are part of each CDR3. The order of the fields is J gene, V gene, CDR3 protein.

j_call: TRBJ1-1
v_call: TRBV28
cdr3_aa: CASSSPYRTRDTEAFF

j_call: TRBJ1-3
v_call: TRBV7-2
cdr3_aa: CASSVTQARGNTIYF

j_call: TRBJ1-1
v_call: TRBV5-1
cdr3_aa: CASSGGVRTEAFF

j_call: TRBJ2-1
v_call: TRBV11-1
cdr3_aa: CASSSFGQTNYNEQFF

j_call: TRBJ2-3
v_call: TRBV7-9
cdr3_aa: CASSLRTLTDTQYF

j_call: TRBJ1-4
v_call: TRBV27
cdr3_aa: CASSLFSMAGEKLFF

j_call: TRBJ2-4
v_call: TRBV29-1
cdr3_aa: CSVEGTSTVAKNIQYF

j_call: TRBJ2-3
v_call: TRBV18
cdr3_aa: CASSPGVTDTQYF

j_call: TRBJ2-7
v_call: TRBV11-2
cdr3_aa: CASSLSGSYEQYF

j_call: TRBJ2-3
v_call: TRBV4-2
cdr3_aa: CASSQGVRSGSGTDTQYF